This T cell receptor beta chain comes out of a study of radiation and T cells in renal cell carcinoma. Points from the study as a whole: From baseline, blood top tumor clonotypes peaked at 2 weeks post-radiation. No pretreatment tumor biopsies were available for baseline clonotypes.

Regarding time point: baseline pretreatment blood. Treatment given: 15 Gy SBRT to primary tumor, nephrectomy 4 weeks later. Serial blood draws occurred at baseline and 2 and 4 weeks post-SBRT. This renal cell carcinoma was of the clear cell type. The table came from immunoSEQ multiplex PCR; TCRdb's copy has only in-frame clones and leaves some out. The sample has some 95,000 clones; about 86% are singletons. The CDR3 extends over 12 amino acids. Germline assignment: CDR1 SNHLY and CDR2 FYNNEI. With 4 bases removed from V and 7 bases from J, the gap between germline ends came to 10 bases. A remark on this clone: Its antigen is unknown.

The source material was blood, sampled from a patient whose treatment included radiotherapy and nephrectomy. This TCR derives from a man aged 50 or older with renal cell carcinoma. The chain joins TRBV2 to TRBJ2-5, with D tentatively TRBD2 (6 bases). The DNA for the CDR3 is TGTGCCAGCAGTGGACTAGTAGGGACCCAGTACTTC. It specifies CASSGLVGTQYF.